This is a list of T cell receptor beta chains from one sample in a study of human T cells and chemical hapten exposure. TCRdb redid the calling of the RACE reads with MiXCR, one entry per CDR3 protein. The table shows 100,000 to 150,000 distinct CDR3 sequences, with around 11% occurring only once. The sequencing used whole blood, collected in connection with sensitization to the hapten diphenylcyclopropenone (DPC). Source of these receptors: a woman in her fifties or sixties with alopecia areata. Some clones in this sample may be carry-over from other donors' samples. Both conserved end residues are part of each CDR3. A D gene is named only where the DNA matches it firmly. For some rows the clone size is stated as once, few or many, or as a class when expanded; others skip it.

>TRBJ1-4|TRBD1|many|TRBV20-1
CSARPQTGGGEKLFF
TGCAGTGCTAGACCGCAGACAGGGGGGGGTGAAAAACTGTTTTTT
>TRBJ1-1|NA|NA|TRBV2
CASSAGSTEAFF
TGTGCCAGCAGTGCAGGTAGCACTGAAGCTTTCTTT
>TRBJ1-2|NA|NA|TRBV29-1
CSGWTDSGYTF
TGCAGCGGTTGGACGGACTCCGGCTACACCTTC
>TRBJ2-2|NA|many|TRBV10-3
CAISDGQTNTGELFF
TGTGCCATCAGTGATGGGCAGACGAACACCGGGGAGCTGTTTTTT
>TRBJ2-1|NA|many|TRBV29-1
CSVEDGLGREQFF
TGCAGCGTTGAAGACGGCCTCGGCCGTGAGCAGTTCTTC
>TRBJ2-1|NA|NA|TRBV7-3
CASSPLSTRLNNEQFF
TGTGCCAGCAGCCCCCTTTCCACCCGTCTAAACAATGAGCAGTTCTTC
>TRBJ1-5|NA|NA|TRBV7-2
CASSWDGTLGPQHF
TGTGCCAGCAGCTGGGACGGGACACTCGGGCCCCAGCATTTT
>TRBJ2-7|NA|few|TRBV28
CASRSDGYEQYF
TGTGCCAGCAGATCGGACGGCTACGAGCAGTACTTC
>TRBJ2-3|NA|NA|TRBV6-5
CASSYSTEGRDTQYF
TGTGCCAGCAGTTATTCCACGGAGGGCCGTGATACGCAGTATTTT
>TRBJ1-4|NA|NA|TRBV28
CASSLGPRNEKLFF
TGTGCCAGCAGTTTGGGCCCCAGGAATGAAAAACTGTTTTTT
>TRBJ2-1|NA|NA|TRBV24-1
CATSRHGDEQFF
TGTGCCACCAGTCGACACGGGGATGAGCAGTTCTTC
>TRBJ1-5|NA|NA|TRBV12-3/TRBV12-4
CASTRDLGKDQPQHF
TGTGCCAGCACCCGGGACCTGGGGAAGGATCAGCCCCAGCATTTT
>TRBJ1-1|TRBD1|few|TRBV25-1
CASSEDGQGDTEAFF
TGTGCCAGCAGTGAGGACGGACAGGGTGACACTGAAGCTTTCTTT
>TRBJ2-3|NA|NA|TRBV29-1
CSVGTGSGADTQYF
TGCAGCGTTGGGACGGGGAGTGGGGCAGATACGCAGTATTTT
>TRBJ1-2|NA|NA|TRBV3-1
CASSPAGRGHGYTF
TGTGCCAGCAGTCCAGCAGGGCGTGGGCATGGCTACACCTTC
>TRBJ1-2|TRBD1|few|TRBV28
CASSRRQGPHGYTF
TGTGCCAGCAGCCGAAGACAGGGACCCCATGGCTACACCTTC
>TRBJ2-2|NA|few|TRBV6-6
CASSYSAGELFF
TGTGCCAGCAGTTACTCAGCAGGGGAGCTGTTTTTT
>TRBJ1-4|NA|NA|TRBV30
CAWRARREEKLFF
TGTGCCTGGAGAGCAAGGAGGGAAGAAAAACTGTTTTTT
>TRBJ2-3|NA|many|TRBV7-8
CASSTWALGDTQYF
TGTGCCAGCAGCACTTGGGCCCTGGGAGATACGCAGTATTTT
>TRBJ1-1|TRBD1|NA|TRBV7-9
CASSFPIRGGLETEAFF
TGTGCCAGCAGCTTTCCTATTCGAGGGGGCTTAGAGACTGAAGCTTTCTTT
>TRBJ2-4|TRBD1|NA|TRBV20-1
CSASTPQGASKNIQYF
TGCAGTGCTAGCACACCCCAGGGGGCGTCCAAAAACATTCAGTACTTC
>TRBJ2-3|NA|many|TRBV20-1
CSQLPGHDTDTQYF
TGCAGCCAACTACCAGGACACGACACAGATACGCAGTATTTT
>TRBJ1-1|TRBD1|NA|TRBV5-1
CASSSGQGLNTEAFF
TGCGCCAGCAGCTCCGGACAGGGGCTGAACACTGAAGCTTTCTTT
>TRBJ1-1|TRBD1|few|TRBV5-1
CASSWGQGRSTEAFF
TGCGCCAGCAGCTGGGGACAGGGGCGATCCACTGAAGCTTTCTTT
>TRBJ2-1|NA|few|TRBV5-8
CASSSTGSSYNEQFF
TGTGCCAGCAGCTCTACAGGGAGCTCCTACAATGAGCAGTTCTTC
>TRBJ1-6|NA|NA|TRBV6-5
CASSYGGRHLHF
TGTGCCAGCAGTTACGGAGGCAGGCACCTCCACTTT
>TRBJ1-2|TRBD1|NA|TRBV3-1
CASSQGTGGSYGYTF
TGTGCCAGCAGCCAAGGGACAGGCGGAAGTTATGGCTACACCTTC
>TRBJ2-1|NA|NA|TRBV5-5
CASSSQGKNEQFF
TGTGCCAGCAGCTCACAGGGAAAAAATGAGCAGTTCTTC
>TRBJ2-7|NA|NA|TRBV6-2/TRBV6-3
CASSPPGGPVEQYF
TGTGCCAGCAGTCCCCCAGGGGGGCCAGTCGAGCAGTACTTC